The 17 T cell receptor beta chains below were found in one sample sequenced in a study of T cells in Graves' hyperthyroidism and ophthalmopathy. From RNA transcripts, TCR beta CDR3 regions were amplified. First-round RT-PCR targeting the TCR CDR3 was performed with the HTBI primer set. TCRdb reprocessed the multiplex PCR reads via MiXCR and lists one record per CDR3 protein. Seen here are about 350,000 distinct CDR3 sequences, 15% to 20% observed once, and the top ten hold about 14%. What was sequenced was blood. The receptors shown here come from a woman in her forties with Graves' ophthalmopathy.

Ten or more counts support this clonotype. This chain uses TRBV25-1 with TRBJ2-7; 11 nucleotides line up with TRBD2. Germline CDR1 reads MGHDK; CDR2 reads SYGVNS. V dropped 7 bases and J dropped 5; count of bases not matched to a gene: 7. This CDR3 is 14 amino acids long. Written as DNA, the CDR3 is TGTGCCAGCAACCGACTAGCGGGAATCAACGAGCAGTACTTC. This encodes CASNRLAGINEQYF.

This clonotype was seen repeatedly, ten times or more. The chain carries TRBV7-6 and TRBJ2-7; D possibly corresponds to TRBD2 (6 bases). Germline assignment: CDR1 SGHVS and CDR2 FNYEAQ. The CDR3 runs to 17 residues. Trimming removed 2 bases from V and 2 bases from J, with 19 bases in between. The CDR3 loop reads CASSLPRPGTGAYEQYF. The CDR3 region has the DNA TGTGCCAGCAGCTTACCCCGCCCCGGGACTGGAGCCTACGAGCAGTACTTC.

This clonotype was observed a handful of times. A read error may produce the germline difference seen at one junction end. This rearrangement joins TRBV6-8 to TRBJ1-5; 8 nucleotides line up with TRBD1. Germline V gene sequence: CDR1 MNHGY, CDR2 SAAAGT. CDR3 length: 17 residues. The DNA of the CDR3 is TGTGCCAGCAGTCACTCGACAGGGGAAGCAAGCAATCAGCCCCAGCATTTT. Amino acid sequence: CASSHSTGEASNQPQHF.

This rearrangement joins TRBV5-1 to TRBJ2-2; D is unresolved. V lost 4 bases and J lost 8, with 21 bases in between. This CDR3 region has 16 residues. Per the germline V gene, CDR1 is SGHRS and CDR2 is YFSETQ. CDR3 amino acids: CASSASEPRYGGELFF. The CDR3 nucleotides read TGCGCCAGCAGCGCCTCGGAGCCAAGATATGGTGGGGAGCTGTTTTTT.

This clonotype was seen ten or more times. The V call is TRBV6-5, the J call TRBJ1-2; 7 bases are a match to TRBD1. The CDR3 contains 14 residues. Unmatched junction bases numbered 5, after V lost 0 bases and J lost 7 bases. Germline CDR1 and CDR2: MNHEY and SVGAGI. The DNA for the CDR3 is TGTGCCAGCAGTTACTCGAGACAGGGCCGTGGCTACACCTTC. Translated: CASSYSRQGRGYTF.

This clonotype was found many times. The gene calls are TRBV6-2 or TRBV6-3 and TRBJ1-5; 8 nucleotides agree with TRBD1. Germline-derived CDR1 and CDR2 are MNHEY and SVGEGT. CDR3 length: 18 amino acids. J gave up 5 bases and V 8 bases, and 20 bases lay outside the gene matches. The CDR3 bases are TGTGCCAGCCTAATCAACGGGGAGGCAGGGGGCACGGATCAGCCCCAGCATTTT. Protein product: CASLINGEAGGTDQPQHF.

The V call is TRBV28, the J call TRBJ2-2; D ambiguous. V was trimmed by 5 bases and J by 6 bases, leaving 10 bases between them. Looked up from germline, CDR1 is MDHEN and CDR2 is SYDVKM. This CDR3 has 13 amino acids. The CDR3 nucleotides are TGTGCCAGCAGTCCCCACGGCTCCGGGGAGCTGTTTTTT. Protein product: CASSPHGSGELFF.

This clonotype was counted a few times. This chain joins TRBV3-1 and TRBJ1-1; no reliable D call. V lost 4 bases and J lost 4, with 13 bases in between. The CDR3 spans 14 residues. Germline CDR1 and CDR2: LGHDT and YNNKEL (reference sequence). This CDR3 reads CASSRRTAGTEAFF. The CDR3 bases are TGTGCCAGCAGCCGCCGCACAGCGGGCACTGAAGCTTTCTTT.

This clonotype was picked up many times. This chain links TRBV20-1 with TRBJ2-7, with a possible D match to TRBD1 (5 bases). CDR1 and CDR2 from the germline V gene are DFQATT and SNEGSKA (reference sequence). CDR3 size: 12 residues. V lost 6 bases and J lost 7, with 16 bases in between. This chain's CDR3 is CSADGQRGEQYF. The CDR3 nucleotides read TGCAGTGCGGACGGACAAAGGGGAGAGCAGTACTTC.

A note on this clonotype: A much larger clone differs by one base, so this may be a read error. This chain joins TRBV20-1 and TRBJ2-5, with unresolved D. The CDR3 sequence is 15 residues long. Per germline, CDR1 DFQATT and CDR2 SNEGSKA (reference sequence). CDR3 residues: CSARESASYQETQCF. The CDR3 DNA is TGCAGTGCTAGAGAAAGCGCCAGTTACCAAGAGACCCAGTGCTTC.

Many counts were recorded for this clonotype. This rearrangement joins TRBV28 to TRBJ2-5, with 9 bases fitting TRBD1. From germline, CDR1 is MDHEN and CDR2 SYDVKM. The CDR3 length is 15 residues. V dropped 5 bases and J dropped 7; count of bases not matched to a gene: 11. CDR3 loop: CASSPRTGVTVTQYF. In DNA, the CDR3 is TGTGCCAGCAGTCCCCGGACAGGGGTAACGGTGACCCAGTACTTC.

This clonotype was counted many times. The V call is TRBV28, the J call TRBJ1-5; TRBD1 matches 8 bases. The germline V gene encodes CDR1 MDHEN and CDR2 SYDVKM. The CDR3 runs 20 residues. V lost 1 base to trimming and J lost 0 bases; unmatched junction nucleotides: 14. The CDR3 sequence is CASSLSWPQGEWDSNQPQHF. The CDR3 DNA follows: TGTGCCAGCAGTTTATCCTGGCCACAGGGGGAGTGGGATAGCAATCAGCCCCAGCATTTT.

This clonotype has at least ten counts. The chain joins TRBV30 to TRBJ1-6; 9 bases are shared with TRBD1. V gave up 3 bases and J gave up 9 bases; unmatched junction bases: 3. The CDR3 consists of 13 residues. Looked up from germline, CDR1 is GTSNPN and CDR2 is SVGIG (reference sequence). The CDR3 region is CAWRTGGRSPLHF. CDR3 DNA: TGTGCCTGGAGAACAGGGGGCCGTTCACCCCTCCACTTT.

This clonotype has at least ten counts. The chain joins TRBV28 to TRBJ1-1; D gene uncertain. The V end was cut by 2 bases, the J end by 1 base, with 8 bases between. Germline V gene sequence: CDR1 MDHEN, CDR2 SYDVKM. This CDR3 region has 14 residues. Written as DNA, the CDR3 is TGTGCCAGCAGTTTAATCAAAAAGAACACTGAAGCTTTCTTT. Its protein is CASSLIKKNTEAFF.

The sample holds many counts of this clonotype. V usage is TRBV20-1 and J usage is TRBJ1-2; 10 bases agree with TRBD1. The germline V gene has CDR1 DFQATT and CDR2 SNEGSKA (reference sequence). The CDR3 is 13 residues long. With 2 bases clipped from V and 7 bases from J, the junction kept 4 bases outside the gene matches. CDR3 region: CSARRDRGSGYTF. The DNA for the CDR3 is TGCAGTGCTAGAAGGGACAGGGGAAGTGGCTACACCTTC.

This clonotype was counted many times. In DNA form, the CDR3 reads TGCAGCGTAGCCGGGACAGGGAGCACTGAAGCTTTCTTT. Translating it yields CSVAGTGSTEAFF. This chain links TRBV29-1 with TRBJ1-1, with TRBD1 matching 9 bases. CDR3 size: 13 residues. V was pared by 6 bases and J by 4 bases, with 6 bases of the junction left unmatched. CDR1 SQVTM and CDR2 ANQGSEA come from the germline V gene.

This clonotype was seen at least ten times. A much larger clone differs by one base, so this may be a read error. This sequence joins TRBV28 and TRBJ1-2; 11 bases fit TRBD1. There are 14 residues in the CDR3. CDR1 MDHEN and CDR2 SYDVKM come from the germline V gene. DNA of the CDR3: TGTGCCTGCAGTTGGGACAGGGGGGACTATGGCTACACCTTC. This sequence encodes CACSWDRGDYGYTF.